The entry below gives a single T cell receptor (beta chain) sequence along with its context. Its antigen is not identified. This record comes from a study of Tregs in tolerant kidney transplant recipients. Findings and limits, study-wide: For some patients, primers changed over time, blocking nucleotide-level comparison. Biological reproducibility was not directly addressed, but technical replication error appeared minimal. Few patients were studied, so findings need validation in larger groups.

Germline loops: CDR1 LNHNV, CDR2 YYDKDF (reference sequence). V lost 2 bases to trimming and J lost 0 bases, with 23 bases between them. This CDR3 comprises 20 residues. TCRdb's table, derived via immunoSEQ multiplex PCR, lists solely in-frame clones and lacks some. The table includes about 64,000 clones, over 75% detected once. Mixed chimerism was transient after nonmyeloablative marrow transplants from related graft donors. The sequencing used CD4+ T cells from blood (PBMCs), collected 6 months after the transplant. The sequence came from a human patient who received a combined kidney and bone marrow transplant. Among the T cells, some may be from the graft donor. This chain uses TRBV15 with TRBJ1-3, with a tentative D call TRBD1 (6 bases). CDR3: CATSRWRGPTLFLSGNTIYF. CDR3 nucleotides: TGTGCCACCAGCAGATGGCGGGGGCCTACATTGTTTCTCTCTGGAAACACCATATATTTT.